Sequencing of this T cell receptor beta chain was carried out in a study of blood T cell repertoires in COVID-19. CDR3 size: 15 residues. Germline V gene data show CDR1 as MNHEY and CDR2 as SMNVEV (reference sequence). V gave up 5 bases and J gave up 4 bases; unmatched junction bases: 6. Only in-frame clones appear in the TCRdb table, and some are missing; sequencing was by immunoSEQ multiplex PCR. The sample lists some 90,000 clones, about 80% occurring once. V and J are TRBV27 and TRBJ1-3; 9 nucleotides align to TRBD1. This TCR came from a man between 65 and 85 years old with active or convalescent COVID-19. The sequenced material came from peripheral blood. The CDR3 sequence: CASSRDRGGGNTIYF. Written as DNA, the CDR3 is TGTGCCAGCAGTAGAGACAGGGGGGGAGGAAACACCATATATTTT.